The 9 T cell receptor beta chains presented below share a single source sample, sequenced in a study of CD8+ T cells in alopecia areata. RNA extraction and reverse transcription yielded cDNA as sequencing template. Sequenced by immunoSEQ multiplex PCR; TCRdb stores in-frame clones only, minus some. The data contain roughly 150,000 clones, under 60% of them singletons. Here the sequenced sample was CD4+ T cells sorted from blood, taken at week 0. These receptors originate from a human donor with alopecia areata.

This clone was observed a handful of times. The rearrangement uses TRBV14 and TRBJ1-5; 8 bases fit TRBD1. J lost 2 bases, V lost 0 bases, and 3 bases had no gene match. The CDR3 length is 16 residues. In germline, CDR1 is SGHDN, CDR2 FVKESK. CDR3 sequence (DNA): TGTGCCAGCAGCCAAGACAGGGGGCGAGGCAATCAGCCCCAGCATTTT. Amino acid sequence: CASSQDRGRGNQPQHF.

In its sample, this clone was seen once. This chain links TRBV6-5 with TRBJ1-2; TRBD1 matches at 7 bases. Germline V lookup: CDR1 MNHEY, CDR2 SVGAGI. The V segment lost 6 bases and the J segment 4 bases; nucleotides outside the gene matches: 8. This CDR3 spans 14 amino acids. CDR3 in DNA: TGTGCCAGCAGATCCGGACAGGCTACCTATGGCTACACCTTC. As protein: CASRSGQATYGYTF.

The rearrangement uses TRBV5-6 and TRBJ2-7; D gene ambiguous. The V gene's germline CDR1 is SGHDT and CDR2 YYEEEE. The CDR3 is made up of 13 amino acids. Trimming took off 5 bases at V and 0 bases at J, with 9 bases between the two ends. In DNA form, the CDR3 reads TGTGCCAGCAGTGGCCCCAACTCCTACGAGCAGTACTTC. It encodes CASSGPNSYEQYF. The whole variable domain, filled in from reference TRBV5-6 and TRBJ2-7, reads DAGVTQSPTHLIKTRGQQVTLRCSPKSGHDTVSWYQQALGQGPQFIFQYYEEEERQRGNFPDRFSGHQFPNYSSELNVNALLLGDSALYLCASSGPNSYEQYFGPGTRLTVT.

The rearrangement joins TRBV10-3 to TRBJ1-5, with D perhaps matching TRBD1 (5 bases). The CDR3 extends over 14 amino acids. Trimming removed 11 bases from V and 5 bases from J, with 19 bases in between. Germline loops: CDR1 ENHRY, CDR2 SYGVKD. The CDR3 is CALPLGGSHQPQHF. The CDR3 nucleotides read TGTGCCCTCCCCCTGGGGGGTTCTCATCAGCCCCAGCATTTT.

The gene calls are TRBV5-4 and TRBJ2-7; D not resolved. This CDR3 region has 12 residues. V was shortened by 0 bases and J by 6 bases, with 7 bases between the two germline ends. Germline V gives CDR1 SGHNT, CDR2 YYREEE (reference sequence). The CDR3 DNA is TGTGCCAGCAGCTTGGTTCCGGGCGAGCAGTACTTC. This encodes CASSLVPGEQYF.

This clone was seen more than once but under ten times. The chain uses TRBV9 and TRBJ1-1; 8 bases fit TRBD1. CDR3 length: 15 amino acids. Losses at the gene ends were 2 bases for V and 1 base for J; bases not matched to a gene: 4. Germline V CDR1 and CDR2: SGDLS, YYNGEE. The chain's CDR3 is CASSVGGTGNTEAFF. CDR3 DNA sequence: TGTGCCAGCAGCGTTGGGGGGACAGGGAACACTGAAGCTTTCTTT.

V gene TRBV7-2 combines with J gene TRBJ2-5; D uncertain. The CDR3 runs to 12 residues. With 2 bases removed from V and 5 bases from J, the gap between germline ends came to 6 bases. Per germline, CDR1 SGHTA and CDR2 FQGNSA. CDR3 sequence reads: CASSLKGETQYF. The CDR3 nucleotides are TGTGCCAGCAGCTTAAAAGGGGAGACCCAGTACTTC.

V and J are TRBV27 and TRBJ1-2; the D is unclear. The CDR3 is made up of 11 amino acids. Trimming stripped 6 bases from V and 4 bases from J, with 6 bases between. Germline V gene sequence: CDR1 MNHEY, CDR2 SMNVEV (reference sequence). This CDR3 is CASRSRYGYTF. For the CDR3, the DNA is TGTGCCAGCAGATCTCGCTATGGCTACACCTTC.

The chain employs TRBV10-3 and TRBJ2-1; D is possibly TRBD2 (5 bases). Per germline, CDR1 ENHRY and CDR2 SYGVKD. The CDR3 consists of 14 residues. V lost 3 bases, J lost 7 bases, and 13 bases lay in between. Here the CDR3 reads CAISDTIGRNEQFF. CDR3 sequence (DNA): TGTGCCATCAGTGACACTATAGGGAGAAATGAGCAGTTCTTC.